This T cell receptor (beta chain) was sequenced during a study of identical twins. Study outcomes and limitations: Out-of-frame alpha sequences common to twins exhibited an excess of low generation probability.

This clonotype was picked up a small number of times. The antigen is undetermined. Germline V gene sequence: CDR1 SGHVS, CDR2 FNYEAQ. Between the trimmed V and J ends, which lost 1 base and 4 bases, there was a span of 13 bases. The CDR3 runs 16 residues. Template switching added a universal primer binding site, and final cDNA carried unique molecular identifiers. TCRdb passed the 5' RACE reads through MiXCR, listing each CDR3 protein once. The profile covers around 370,000 distinct CDR3 sequences, with approximately 8.8% appearing a single time and more than 8% taken by the ten largest. This receptor was taken from a woman aged 45-60 years in good health. The J gene is TRBJ2-2, the V gene TRBV7-6, with D possibly being TRBD1 (5 bases). Sequencing was performed on naive T cells sorted from blood. The CDR3 region has the DNA TGTGCCAGCAGCTTAGAGCCGCAGGGTGGCACCGGGGAGCTGTTTTTT. Encoded protein: CASSLEPQGGTGELFF.